The 26 T cell receptor beta chains given below trace back to one sample, sequenced in a study of graft-versus-host responses after intestinal transplantation (dated by TCRdb to about 2021). Reading the label with the study, this specimen's time point is: cells obtained before transplantation from donor or recipient. In mixed lymphocyte reactions, some 200,000 CFSE-labeled pre-transplant responders were plated with some 200,000 irradiated violet-dye-labeled stimulators and cultured for about six days. Libraries were made using the immunoSEQ multiplex PCR assay. In its TCRdb copy, this immuneACCESS table keeps in-frame sequences only and misses some clones. Where compared with another copy, unresolved V genes explain less than half of these, and the others have no known cause. The sample table contains 20,000 to 25,000 clones; only one count was recorded for 25% to 35% of them. About 9% of the sample is taken by the ten largest.

Specimen: alloreactive CD8+ T cells from a mixed lymphocyte reaction culture, collected before intestinal transplant. This specimen's cell subset or site label, per the study, means: CFSE-low proliferating T cells sorted from roughly 6-day pre-transplant mixed lymphocyte reaction (GvH or HvG direction). These receptors were obtained from a human patient who received an intestinal transplant.

The genes are TRBV28 and TRBJ1-6; TRBD1 aligns across 9 bases. Losses at the gene ends were 5 bases for V and 6 bases for J; bases not matched to a gene: 8. Germline V lookup: CDR1 MDHEN, CDR2 SYDVKM. CDR3 length equals 16 residues. In DNA form, the CDR3 reads TGTGCCAGCAGTACCCCGGACAGGGGATTTAATTCACCCCTCCACTTT. Amino acids: CASSTPDRGFNSPLHF.

This clone was detected only once. V is TRBV11-2 and J is TRBJ2-7; 11 nucleotides line up with TRBD2. J was trimmed by 4 bases and V by 1 base; bases with no gene match: 15. CDR1 is SGHAT and CDR2 is FQNNGV in the germline V gene. This CDR3 is 19 amino acids long. The CDR3 DNA is TGTGCCAGCAGCTTAGGTCTTGGCCTAGCGGGAGGTCCTGTTTACGAGCAGTACTTC. Its translation: CASSLGLGLAGGPVYEQYF.

J is TRBJ2-7 and V is TRBV4-3; possibly TRBD1 for D (5 bases). Trimming took 1 base from V and 0 from J, leaving 10 bases between them. The CDR3 has 15 amino acids. CDR1 and CDR2 (germline): LGHNA, YSLEER. CDR3 sequence: CASSQVGASSYEQYF. The DNA for the CDR3 is TGCGCCAGCAGCCAAGTTGGGGCTAGCTCCTACGAGCAGTACTTC.

This clone was counted a few times. V and J are TRBV19 and TRBJ2-7; D is uncertain. The germline V gene has CDR1 LNHDA and CDR2 SQIVND (reference sequence). The CDR3 loop spans 14 amino acids. The V and J ends lost 6 bases and 4 bases respectively, with 16 bases between them. The CDR3 DNA sequence: TGTGCCAGTAGCCCCGGTCTTGGATCTTACGAGCAGTACTTC. As protein: CASSPGLGSYEQYF.

V gene TRBV6-6 combines with J gene TRBJ2-7; tentative D call: TRBD2 (5 bases). Per the germline V gene, CDR1 is MNHNY and CDR2 is SVGAGI (reference sequence). This CDR3 spans 12 amino acids. V was shortened by 7 bases and J by 1 base, with 8 bases between the two germline ends. The CDR3 is CASTRDSYEQYF. The CDR3 DNA reads TGTGCCAGCACACGGGATTCCTACGAGCAGTACTTC.

This clone is a singleton in its sample. This rearrangement joins TRBV28 to TRBJ1-4, with D perhaps TRBD1 (5 bases). The CDR3 is made up of 15 amino acids. Germline V gene sequence: CDR1 MDHEN, CDR2 SYDVKM. Between the trimmed V and J ends, which lost 0 bases and 5 bases, there was a span of 10 bases. CDR3 in DNA: TGTGCCAGCAGTTTATGGGGGCAGCGGAATGAAAAACTGTTTTTT. Residues: CASSLWGQRNEKLFF. The variable domain in full, with the rest retrieved from reference TRBV28 and TRBJ1-4, is DVKVTQSSRYLVKRTGEKVFLECVQDMDHENMFWYRQDPGLGLRLIYFSYDVKMKEKGDIPEGYSVSREKKERFSLILESASTNQTSMYLCASSLWGQRNEKLFFGSGTQLSVL.

This clone was found a few times. This chain uses TRBV6-1 with TRBJ2-1, with D possibly called TRBD1 or TRBD2 (5 bases each). Germline values: CDR1 MNHNS, CDR2 SASEGT. The ends were cut back, 5 bases at V and 6 bases at J, with 11 bases in the middle. The length of the CDR3 is 13 residues. The CDR3 coding sequence is TGTGCCAGCAGTCCCCCGGGGACCAATGAGCAGTTCTTC. This codes for CASSPPGTNEQFF.

The chain is built from TRBV5-4 and TRBJ2-2; TRBD2 agrees at 7 bases. Germline CDR1 is SGHNT and CDR2 is YYREEE (reference sequence). The CDR3 sequence is 17 residues long. The trim removed 6 bases at V and 8 bases at J, leaving 19 bases unmatched. This chain's CDR3 is CASTLNPGTTGRGELFF. The CDR3, as DNA: TGTGCCAGCACCCTCAATCCCGGGACTACCGGTAGAGGGGAGCTGTTTTTT.

This clone is judged medium-sized. The chain is built from TRBV5-6 and TRBJ2-1; D is possibly TRBD2 (7 bases). Per germline, CDR1 SGHDT and CDR2 YYEEEE. The V and J ends lost 0 bases and 7 bases respectively, with 14 bases between them. This CDR3 region has 15 residues. The CDR3 region is CASSLVWGGVNEQFF. The DNA of the CDR3 is TGTGCCAGCAGCTTGGTATGGGGGGGCGTTAATGAGCAGTTCTTC.

The chain couples TRBV7-6 to TRBJ1-1; D unclear. The CDR3 is 13 amino acids. Per germline, CDR1 SGHVS and CDR2 FNYEAQ. V was clipped by 5 bases and J by 5 bases, with 12 bases between them. CDR3 nucleotides: TGTGCCAGCAGCCAAGGCGCGTGGACTGAAGCTTTCTTT. Encoded protein: CASSQGAWTEAFF.

On this clone: Sequence at one end of the junction differs from germline and may be a read error. The V and J genes are TRBV6-5 and TRBJ2-7; D gene ambiguous. The CDR3 runs to 13 residues. From germline, CDR1 is MNHEY and CDR2 SVGAGI. The CDR3 reads CAISPPSGSEQYF. CDR3 DNA sequence: TGTGCCATCAGTCCCCCTTCTGGGTCCGAGCAGTACTTC.

The rearrangement uses TRBV5-1 and TRBJ2-1; D is perhaps TRBD2 (7 bases). V lost 7 bases and J lost 13, with 15 bases in between. The CDR3 runs 11 residues. Germline-derived CDR1 and CDR2 are SGHRS and YFSETQ. The CDR3 loop is CASGPGGIQFF. The CDR3 bases are TGCGCCAGCGGCCCGGGGGGCATTCAGTTCTTC.

The J gene is TRBJ2-5, the V gene TRBV5-5; no clear D gene. The CDR3 contains 15 residues. The V and J ends lost 0 bases and 0 bases respectively, with 9 bases between them. The V gene's germline CDR1 is SGHKS and CDR2 YYEKEE (reference sequence). CDR3 coding DNA: TGTGCCAGCAGCTTGGTCTACGATTACCAAGAGACCCAGTACTTC. It is translated as CASSLVYDYQETQYF.

Remarks on this clone: This could be a read error, since a much larger clone is one nucleotide away. The sample has other DNA sequences that encode this CDR3 too. J is TRBJ2-1 and V is TRBV6-5; 11 bases align to TRBD2. The CDR3 consists of 13 residues. Germline V gene lookup returns CDR1 MNHEY and CDR2 SVGAGI. Losses at the gene ends were 9 bases for V and 2 bases for J; bases not matched to a gene: 0. CDR3 sequence (DNA): TGTGCCAGTAGCGGGAGGGCCTACAATGAGCAGTTCTTC. This translates into CASSGRAYNEQFF.

This clone was counted between two and nine times. The chain recombines TRBV7-9 with TRBJ2-7; the D gene is possibly TRBD2 (5 bases). Between the trimmed V and J ends, which lost 5 bases and 0 bases, there was a span of 11 bases. CDR1 is SEHNR and CDR2 is FQNEAQ in the germline V gene (reference sequence). The CDR3 loop spans 14 amino acids. CDR3 in amino acids: CASSPGLSSYEQYF. CDR3 nucleotide sequence: TGTGCCAGCAGCCCCGGACTGAGCTCCTACGAGCAGTACTTC.

Comments on this clone: The sample contains more than one DNA sequence encoding this CDR3. The chain uses TRBV6-5 and TRBJ2-2; D unresolved. This CDR3 contains 13 residues. The germline V gene encodes CDR1 MNHEY and CDR2 SVGAGI. V was shortened by 0 bases and J by 5 bases, with 4 bases between the two germline ends. Here the CDR3 DNA reads TGTGCCAGCAGTTACTCGGGGACCGGGGAGCTGTTTTTT. This gives the protein CASSYSGTGELFF.

This rearrangement joins TRBV27 to TRBJ2-2; no firm D call. This CDR3 is 13 amino acids long. CDR1 MNHEY and CDR2 SMNVEV come from the germline V gene (reference sequence). The V and J ends lost 3 bases and 7 bases respectively, with 9 bases between them. CDR3 nucleotides: TGTGCCAGCAGTTTTAGTAGATACGGGGAGCTGTTTTTT. It is translated as CASSFSRYGELFF.

The chain combines TRBV5-1 with TRBJ2-2, with D perhaps being TRBD1 or TRBD2 (5 bases each). CDR1 is SGHRS, CDR2 YFSETQ, per germline. V gave up 0 bases and J gave up 3 bases, with 24 bases separating them. The CDR3 is 20 residues long. In nucleotides, the CDR3 is TGCGCCAGCAGCTTGGCCTTCGGGGACCGATCCTTAGTTTACACCGGGGAGCTGTTTTTT. Protein product: CASSLAFGDRSLVYTGELFF.

This clone has only one observation. The junction differs from germline at one of its ends, possibly a read error. The chain is built from TRBV23-1 and TRBJ2-5; D gene uncertain. TRBV23-1 is known as an ORF, though its function is uncertain. This CDR3 spans 11 amino acids. This CDR3 is CTSRHQETQYF. DNA of the CDR3: TGCACCAGCAGACACCAAGAGACCCAGTACTTC.

There are a few counts of this clone. CDR3 loop: CASSATGGAETQYF. For the CDR3, the DNA is TGTGCCAGCAGCGCGACAGGGGGCGCGGAGACCCAGTACTTC. The rearrangement joins TRBV9 to TRBJ2-5; 10 bases are shared with TRBD1. In germline, CDR1 is SGDLS, CDR2 YYNGEE. Losses at the gene ends were 3 bases for V and 5 bases for J; bases not matched to a gene: 4. This CDR3 is built from 14 residues.

This clone turned up a few times. CDR3 sequence: CASSLIQGSSYEQYF. The CDR3 nucleotides read TGTGCCAGCAGCTTAATACAGGGAAGCTCCTACGAGCAGTACTTC. The chain employs TRBV13 and TRBJ2-7; the D gene is possibly TRBD1 (6 bases). Trimming stripped 2 bases from V and 0 bases from J, with 11 bases between. The CDR3 is made up of 15 amino acids. Per germline, CDR1 PRHDT and CDR2 FYEKMQ (reference sequence). Using reference TRBV13 and TRBJ2-7 for the parts outside the CDR3, the full variable domain is AAGVIQSPRHLIKEKRETATLKCYPIPRHDTVYWYQQGPGQDPQFLISFYEKMQSDKGSIPDRFSAQQFSDYHSELNMSSLELGDSALYFCASSLIQGSSYEQYFGPGTRLTVT.

By proportion, this clone is medium-sized. The rearrangement links TRBV7-9 to TRBJ1-3, with no clear D. Germline V CDR1 and CDR2: SEHNR, FQNEAQ (reference sequence). V was clipped by 7 bases and J by 6 bases, with 13 bases between them. The CDR3 has 13 amino acids. CDR3 DNA: TGTGCCAGCACCTTTCGGGTTGTAAACACCATATATTTT. This codes for CASTFRVVNTIYF.

The gene calls are TRBV7-9 and TRBJ2-7; D is undetermined. With 1 base removed from V and 1 base from J, the gap between germline ends came to 8 bases. There are 14 residues in the CDR3. Germline values: CDR1 SEHNR, CDR2 FQNEAQ (reference sequence). For the CDR3, the DNA is TGTGCCAGCAGCTTAGGGGGAACGTCCTACGAGCAGTACTTC. Translating it yields CASSLGGTSYEQYF.

This clone was counted between two and nine times. V usage is TRBV6-5 and J usage is TRBJ2-7, with TRBD1 as a possible D gene (6 bases). This CDR3 is built from 13 residues. Looked up from germline, CDR1 is MNHEY and CDR2 is SVGAGI. V was clipped by 5 bases and J by 4 bases, with 12 bases between them. In DNA form, the CDR3 reads TGTGCCAGCAGTCCAACAGGGTATTACGAGCAGTACTTC. Encoded protein: CASSPTGYYEQYF.

The V call is TRBV6-1, the J call TRBJ2-1, with D perhaps matching TRBD2 (5 bases). Deletions cut 5 bases from V and 7 bases from J, with 18 bases between. The CDR3 is 15 amino acids. Looked up from germline, CDR1 is MNHNS and CDR2 is SASEGT. The CDR3 DNA is TGTGCCAGCAGTCCACTACCCCATACTAGTAATGAGCAGTTCTTC. Translation: CASSPLPHTSNEQFF.

Here the CDR3 reads CASSGGGRPIGYTF. The CDR3 coding sequence is TGTGCCAGCAGTGGGGGCGGGCGGCCCATCGGCTACACCTTC. This chain connects TRBV6-8 to TRBJ1-2; weak D call: TRBD1 (6 bases). Trimming removed 5 bases at V and 8 bases at J, with 18 bases between. Germline V CDR1 and CDR2: MNHGY, SAAAGT. There are 14 residues in the CDR3.